The rows below give T cell receptor beta chains drawn from one sample of a study of Graves' ophthalmopathy and Graves' hyperthyroidism. TCRdb ran MiXCR on the multiplex PCR reads and lists one entry per CDR3 protein. This table has hundreds of thousands of distinct CDR3 sequences, under 50% appearing once. The sequenced material came from peripheral blood. The receptors were gathered from an adult man with Graves' ophthalmopathy. Each CDR3 is given with its conserved first and last residue. Each record gives: D gene, clone size, V gene, J gene, CDR3 DNA, CDR3 protein. A D gene is named only where the DNA matches it firmly. Rows give clone size only sometimes, using once, few, many, or a class for an expanded clone.

D gene: TRBD2; clone size: few; V gene: TRBV4-1; J gene: TRBJ2-7; CDR3 DNA: TGCGCCAGCAGCCAACCTACTAGCGGGAACTACGAGCAGTACTTC; CDR3 protein: CASSQPTSGNYEQYF
D gene: TRBD1; clone size: .; V gene: TRBV12-3/TRBV12-4; J gene: TRBJ1-5; CDR3 DNA: TGTGCCAGCAGTTTTACAGGGGGCGGTCAGCCCCAGCATTTT; CDR3 protein: CASSFTGGGQPQHF
D gene: TRBD1; clone size: many; V gene: TRBV10-3; J gene: TRBJ1-1; CDR3 DNA: TGTGCCATCATCGGCGACAGGGGCACTGAAGCTTTCTTT; CDR3 protein: CAIIGDRGTEAFF
D gene: .; clone size: many; V gene: TRBV2; J gene: TRBJ1-1; CDR3 DNA: TGTGCCAGCAGTGAGAGGCGAGCTGAAGCTTTCTTT; CDR3 protein: CASSERRAEAFF
D gene: TRBD1; clone size: .; V gene: TRBV24-1; J gene: TRBJ2-3; CDR3 DNA: TGTGCCACCAGGGACAGGGAAGATGCGCAGTATTTT; CDR3 protein: CATRDREDAQYF
D gene: TRBD2; clone size: .; V gene: TRBV7-2; J gene: TRBJ2-5; CDR3 DNA: TGTGCCAGCAGCCCCAGGACTAGCGGGAGGAGGGGTTCAGAGACCCAGTACTTC; CDR3 protein: CASSPRTSGRRGSETQYF
D gene: .; clone size: .; V gene: TRBV9; J gene: TRBJ2-7; CDR3 DNA: TGTGCCAGCAGCCAAGATCGGGGAGAGTACGGCTACGAGCAGTACTTC; CDR3 protein: CASSQDRGEYGYEQYF
D gene: .; clone size: many; V gene: TRBV29-1; J gene: TRBJ1-1; CDR3 DNA: TGCAGCGTTCCACTCCTAATGAACACTGAAGCTTTCTTT; CDR3 protein: CSVPLLMNTEAFF
D gene: TRBD1; clone size: .; V gene: TRBV29-1; J gene: TRBJ2-6; CDR3 DNA: TGCAGCGTCCGGCAGGGGGACACCGGGGCCAACGTCCTGACTTTC; CDR3 protein: CSVRQGDTGANVLTF
D gene: TRBD1; clone size: few; V gene: TRBV9; J gene: TRBJ1-1; CDR3 DNA: TGTGCCAGCAGCTCGCACCCAGGGGGCCAGGGCACTGAAGCTTTCTTT; CDR3 protein: CASSSHPGGQGTEAFF
D gene: TRBD2; clone size: many; V gene: TRBV5-1; J gene: TRBJ2-7; CDR3 DNA: TGCGCCAGCAGCCCCCTACTAGCGGGGGAGAACGAGCAGTACTTC; CDR3 protein: CASSPLLAGENEQYF
D gene: .; clone size: many; V gene: TRBV6-6; J gene: TRBJ1-2; CDR3 DNA: TGTGCCAGCAGTTACGGAGAAGATCGCTACACCTTC; CDR3 protein: CASSYGEDRYTF
D gene: .; clone size: .; V gene: TRBV27; J gene: TRBJ2-5; CDR3 DNA: TGTGCCAGCAGGAAGACAGGTTTGCGAGAGACCCAGTACTTC; CDR3 protein: CASRKTGLRETQYF